Given below is one T cell receptor beta chain in context. Its antigen is currently unknown. This record belongs to a study of blood T cells in healthy people across ages. Regarding the study as a whole: PBMCs left unsorted prevented a conclusive naive versus antigen-experienced comparison.

Next came a second PCR, run for about 6 to 11 cycles, which used a sample-barcoded 5' primer along with a J-beta primer mix. TCRdb used MiXCR to reprocess the 5' RACE reads, holding one entry per CDR3 protein. The data show 1.5 million to 2 million distinct CDR3 sequences, 28% seen once. Russia was home to the donors, healthy Caucasian individuals aged roughly 6 to 95. Total RNA extraction produced at least 5 micrograms (per sample) for the study. The clonotype was recovered from a woman aged 25 to 39 in good health. Sequenced: blood.

The CDR3 spells CASKQGGTVETQYF. The DNA of the CDR3 is TGCGCCAGCAAACAGGGGGGGACCGTGGAGACCCAGTACTTC. J is TRBJ2-5 and V is TRBV5-1, with D possibly TRBD1 on 8 matching bases. This CDR3 has 14 residues. Germline V CDR1 and CDR2: SGHRS, YFSETQ. V was cut by 6 bases and J by 5 bases, with 17 bases left in between.